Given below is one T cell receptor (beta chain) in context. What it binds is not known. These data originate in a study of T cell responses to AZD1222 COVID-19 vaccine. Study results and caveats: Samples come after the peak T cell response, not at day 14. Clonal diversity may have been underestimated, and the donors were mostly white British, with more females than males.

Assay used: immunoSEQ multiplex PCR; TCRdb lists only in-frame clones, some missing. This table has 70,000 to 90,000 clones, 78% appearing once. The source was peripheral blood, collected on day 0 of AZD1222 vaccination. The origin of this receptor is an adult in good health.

The CDR3 nucleotides read TGTGCCAGCACTGGCGCGATGTCTAACTATGGCTACACCTTC. As protein: CASTGAMSNYGYTF. The gene calls are TRBV6-5 and TRBJ1-2, with D unclear. V was clipped by 7 bases and J by 0 bases, with 12 bases between them. The CDR3 spans 14 residues. Germline CDR1 reads MNHEY; CDR2 reads SVGAGI.